These 18 T cell receptor beta chains were all obtained from the same sample, sequenced in a study of Graves' ophthalmopathy and Graves' hyperthyroidism. RNA transcripts provided the template for amplifying TCR beta CDR3 regions. HTBI-primed RT-PCR formed the first round, and a multiplex PCR formed the second. TCRdb fed the multiplex PCR reads into MiXCR, producing one record per CDR3 protein. The sample carries almost 750,000 distinct CDR3 sequences, 40% recorded once. Sequenced sample: peripheral blood. The receptors were sampled from an adult man with Graves' ophthalmopathy.

This clonotype was detected a few times. V is TRBV4-3 and J is TRBJ1-4; D remains unclear. The CDR3 sequence is 14 residues long. Between the trimmed V and J ends, which lost 1 base and 9 bases, there was a span of 12 bases. Germline CDR1 LGHNA, CDR2 YSLEER. The CDR3 here is CASSQGSDVKKLFF. CDR3 DNA: TGCGCCAGCAGCCAAGGTAGTGACGTAAAAAAACTGTTTTTT.

The sample holds a few counts of this clonotype. This chain uses TRBV10-3 with TRBJ1-2; 10 nucleotides line up with TRBD1. The CDR3 is made up of 15 amino acids. The V gene's germline CDR1 is ENHRY and CDR2 SYGVKD. V shed 10 bases and J 3 bases; nucleotides not matched to a gene: 11. CDR3 coding DNA: TGTGCCAGCTTACGCCCTGGGACAGGGGACTATGGCTACACCTTC. It translates to CASLRPGTGDYGYTF.

This clonotype was counted a few times. The V gene is TRBV7-9, the J gene TRBJ2-7, with D unclear. This CDR3 spans 18 amino acids. Germline V gives CDR1 SEHNR, CDR2 FQNEAQ (reference sequence). The V gene lost 1 base and the J gene lost 0 bases, with 19 bases spanning the gap. The CDR3 region is CASSLVGRVGGGSYEQYF. CDR3 in DNA: TGTGCCAGCAGCTTAGTTGGTCGGGTTGGTGGCGGCTCCTACGAGCAGTACTTC.

On this clonotype: Sequence at one end of the junction differs from germline and may be a read error. This chain uses TRBV20-1 with TRBJ2-7; 8 nucleotides align to TRBD2. The CDR3 has 15 amino acids. Germline CDR1 DFQATT, CDR2 SNEGSKA (reference sequence). The CDR3 nucleotides are TGCAGTGCTGGCGACCCAACTAGCGGCCCCTACGGGCAGTACTTC. Protein product: CSAGDPTSGPYGQYF.

This sequence joins TRBV5-1 and TRBJ2-7; weak D call: TRBD1 (5 bases). Germline CDR1 and CDR2: SGHRS and YFSETQ. The V gene lost 0 bases and the J gene lost 7 bases, with 14 bases spanning the gap. This CDR3 contains 14 residues. This CDR3 reads CASSLGAGNEEQYF. For the CDR3, the DNA is TGCGCCAGCAGCTTGGGGGCAGGGAACGAGGAGCAGTACTTC.

This clonotype was detected a few times. This sequence joins TRBV27 and TRBJ2-7; TRBD1 might be the D (5 bases). In germline, CDR1 is MNHEY, CDR2 SMNVEV (reference sequence). V lost 4 bases to trimming and J lost 2 bases, with 12 bases between them. This CDR3 has 14 amino acids. The CDR3, as DNA: TGTGCCAGCAGTTCCACTTACAGGACCTACGAGCAGTACTTC. This sequence encodes CASSSTYRTYEQYF.

This clonotype has only one observation. The J gene is TRBJ2-3, the V gene TRBV6-6; TRBD2 agrees at 12 bases. V shed 5 bases, J shed 3 bases, and the junction held 6 bases outside the gene matches. The CDR3 is 16 residues long. Germline CDR1 MNHNY, CDR2 SVGAGI (reference sequence). The CDR3 loop reads CASSRPSGGETDTQYF. DNA of the CDR3: TGTGCCAGCAGTCGCCCTAGCGGGGGGGAGACAGATACGCAGTATTTT.

The rearrangement links TRBV2 to TRBJ1-2; possible D gene TRBD1, 5 bases. The V gene lost 8 bases and the J gene lost 3 bases, with 10 bases spanning the gap. The CDR3 is 12 residues long. Per the germline V gene, CDR1 is SNHLY and CDR2 is FYNNEI. As DNA, the CDR3 is TGTGCCAGCGTAGACAGCTACTATGGCTACACCTTC. Protein: CASVDSYYGYTF.

This sequence joins TRBV10-3 and TRBJ1-1; a possible D gene is TRBD1 (6 bases). The V end lost 4 bases, the J end lost 6 bases, and 9 bases lay between the germline ends. The CDR3 covers 12 residues. In germline, CDR1 is ENHRY, CDR2 SYGVKD. Written as DNA, the CDR3 is TGTGCCATCAGTGGGGAGGGGGCTGAAGCTTTCTTT. Translation gives CAISGEGAEAFF.

At least ten counts were recorded for this clonotype. The V gene is TRBV15, the J gene TRBJ2-5; 10 nucleotides align to TRBD1. This CDR3 is 15 amino acids long. Germline V gene lookup returns CDR1 LNHNV and CDR2 YYDKDF (reference sequence). V was pared by 2 bases and J by 4 bases, with 4 bases of the junction left unmatched. Written as DNA, the CDR3 is TGTGCCACCAGCAGAAGGACAGGGGGGGGAGAGACCCAGTACTTC. This codes for CATSRRTGGGETQYF.

The J gene is TRBJ1-5, the V gene TRBV29-1; 7 bases agree with TRBD1. Germline V gene lookup returns CDR1 SQVTM and CDR2 ANQGSEA. V was clipped by 6 bases and J by 11 bases; unmatched bases: 13. This CDR3 has 13 residues. In DNA, the CDR3 is TGCAGCGTGACCAGACAGGGTGGAGAGACCCAGCATTTT. It yields the protein CSVTRQGGETQHF. Drawing the rest from reference TRBV29-1 and TRBJ1-5, the complete variable domain is SAVISQKPSRDICQRGTSLTIQCQVDSQVTMMFWYRQQPGQSLTLIATANQGSEATYESGFVIDKFPISRPNLTFSTLTVSNMSPEDSSIYLCSVTRQGGETQHFGDGTRLSIL.

The rearrangement joins TRBV28 to TRBJ2-7; 8 bases are shared with TRBD1. The CDR3 is made up of 14 amino acids. With V trimmed by 6 bases and J by 9 bases, 13 bases remained unmatched. Germline values: CDR1 MDHEN, CDR2 SYDVKM. The DNA of the CDR3 is TGTGCCAGCAGCCTACAGGGGGGAAAGGTCAGGCAGTACTTC. This gives the protein CASSLQGGKVRQYF. Together with reference TRBV28 and TRBJ2-7, the CDR3 gives the full variable domain: DVKVTQSSRYLVKRTGEKVFLECVQDMDHENMFWYRQDPGLGLRLIYFSYDVKMKEKGDIPEGYSVSREKKERFSLILESASTNQTSMYLCASSLQGGKVRQYFGPGTRLTVT.

The genes are TRBV10-3 and TRBJ1-1; D perhaps matches TRBD1 (6 bases). This CDR3 comprises 17 residues. Germline assignment: CDR1 ENHRY and CDR2 SYGVKD. V gave up 3 bases and J gave up 1 base, with 18 bases separating them. The CDR3 DNA reads as TGTGCCATCAGTGATCCCCGGGCAGGGGCAGAGAACACTGAAGCTTTCTTT. This codes for CAISDPRAGAENTEAFF.

The table lists this clonotype with many counts. V gene TRBV7-2 combines with J gene TRBJ2-7; D remains ambiguous. CDR3 length: 11 amino acids. Germline loops: CDR1 SGHTA, CDR2 FQGNSA. V was clipped by 5 bases and J by 3 bases, with 5 bases between them. CDR3 DNA sequence: TGTGCCAGCAGCCACTACTACGAGCAGTACTTC. It specifies CASSHYYEQYF.

V usage is TRBV7-9 and J usage is TRBJ2-5, with 8 bases matching TRBD2. This CDR3 has 17 amino acids. The J segment lost 2 bases and the V segment lost 5 bases, leaving 13 bases of the junction unmatched. The germline CDR1 and CDR2 sequences are SEHNR and FQNEAQ (reference sequence). For the CDR3, the DNA is TGTGCCAGCAGCAAAGGCCCCAGCGGGGGCCTACAAGAGACCCAGTACTTC. Its protein product is CASSKGPSGGLQETQYF. The entire variable domain, with the rest obtained from reference TRBV7-9 and TRBJ2-5, is as follows: DTGVSQNPRHKITKRGQNVTFRCDPISEHNRLYWYRQTLGQGPEFLTYFQNEAQLEKSRLLSDRFSAERPKGSFSTLEIQRTEQGDSAMYLCASSKGPSGGLQETQYFGPGTRLLVL.

A word on this clonotype: The junction departs from germline at one end; a sequencing error may be responsible. The CDR3 bases are TGTGCCCGCAGCGCGGGACGGGCGAACACTGAAGCTTTCTTT. Translating it yields CARSAGRANTEAFF. This chain links TRBV7-2 with TRBJ1-1; TRBD1 might be the D (5 bases). Germline CDR1 reads SGHTA; CDR2 reads FQGNSA. The CDR3 has 14 amino acids.

A few counts support this clonotype. The rearrangement links TRBV6-1 to TRBJ2-7; D is possibly TRBD1 (5 bases). V lost 6 bases and J 0 bases, leaving 6 bases between the germline ends. Germline-derived CDR1 and CDR2 are MNHNS and SASEGT. The CDR3 contains 12 residues. The CDR3: CASRDTSYEQYF. The CDR3 bases are TGTGCCAGCAGGGACACCTCCTACGAGCAGTACTTC.

This chain's CDR3 is CATSRGTGAHGYTF. The CDR3 DNA reads TGTGCCACCAGCAGAGGGACAGGGGCTCATGGCTACACCTTC. The J gene is TRBJ1-2, the V gene TRBV15, with 9 nucleotides matching TRBD1. The CDR3 loop spans 14 amino acids. Germline trimming cut 1 base from V and 6 bases from J; bases unmatched to any gene: 3. Germline V lookup: CDR1 LNHNV, CDR2 YYDKDF (reference sequence).